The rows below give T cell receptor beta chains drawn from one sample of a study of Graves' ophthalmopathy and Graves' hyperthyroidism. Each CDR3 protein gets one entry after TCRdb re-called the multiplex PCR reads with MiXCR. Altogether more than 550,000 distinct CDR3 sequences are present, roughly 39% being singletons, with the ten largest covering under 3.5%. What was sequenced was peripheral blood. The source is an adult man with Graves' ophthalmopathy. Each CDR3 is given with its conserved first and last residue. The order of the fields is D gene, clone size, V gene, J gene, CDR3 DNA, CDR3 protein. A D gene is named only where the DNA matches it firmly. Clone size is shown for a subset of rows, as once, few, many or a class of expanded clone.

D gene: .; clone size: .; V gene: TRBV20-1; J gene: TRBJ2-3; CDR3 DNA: TGCAGTGCTAGAGATCTTCGATTAGCAGATACGCAGTATTTT; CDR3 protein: CSARDLRLADTQYF
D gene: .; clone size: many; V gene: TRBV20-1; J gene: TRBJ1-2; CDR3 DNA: TGCAGTGCTAGAGAATACAGCCTCTATGGCTACACCTTC; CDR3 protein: CSAREYSLYGYTF
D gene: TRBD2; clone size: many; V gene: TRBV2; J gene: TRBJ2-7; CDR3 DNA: TGTGCCAGCACCCCGACTAGCGGGGACCCCTACGAGCAGTACTTC; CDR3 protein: CASTPTSGDPYEQYF
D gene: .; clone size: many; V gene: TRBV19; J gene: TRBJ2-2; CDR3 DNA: TGTGCCAGTAGTATACAGGCATCGAACACCGGGGAGCTGTTTTTT; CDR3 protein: CASSIQASNTGELFF
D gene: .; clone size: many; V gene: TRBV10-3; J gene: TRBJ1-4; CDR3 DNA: TGTGCCAGCAGTTCACGGTGGGGGACTAATGAAAAACTGTTTTTT; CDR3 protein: CASSSRWGTNEKLFF
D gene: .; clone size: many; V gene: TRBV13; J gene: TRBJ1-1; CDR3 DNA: TGTGCCAGCAGCTTAGCGACGAACACTGAAGCTTTCTTT; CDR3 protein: CASSLATNTEAFF
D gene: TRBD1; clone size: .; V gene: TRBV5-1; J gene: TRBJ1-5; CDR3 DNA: TGCGCCAGCAGCGCCGGGACAGGGTCGTTGGTCAATCAGCCCCAGCATTTT; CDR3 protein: CASSAGTGSLVNQPQHF
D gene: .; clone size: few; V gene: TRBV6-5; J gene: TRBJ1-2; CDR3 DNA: TGTGCCAGCAGTTACTCGGCGGCAGGGCCTTCTAACTATGGCTACACCTTC; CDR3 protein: CASSYSAAGPSNYGYTF
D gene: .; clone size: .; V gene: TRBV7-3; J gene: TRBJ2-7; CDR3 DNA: TGTGCCAGCAGCTTTGAAGTCGGGCAGTACTTC; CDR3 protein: CASSFEVGQYF
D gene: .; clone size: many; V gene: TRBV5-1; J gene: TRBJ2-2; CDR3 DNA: TGCGCCAGCGGTCAGGGTCACACCGGGGAGCTGTTTTTT; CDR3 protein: CASGQGHTGELFF
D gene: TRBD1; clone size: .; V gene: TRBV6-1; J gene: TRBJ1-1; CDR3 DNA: TGTGCCAGCAGTCCCCGGGACAGGGTTGAAGCTTTCTTT; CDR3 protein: CASSPRDRVEAFF
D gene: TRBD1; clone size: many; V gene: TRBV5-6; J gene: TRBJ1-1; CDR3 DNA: TGTGCCAGCAGCTTGGGGACAGGGGGCGCCTTGAACACTGAAGCTTTCTTT; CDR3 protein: CASSLGTGGALNTEAFF
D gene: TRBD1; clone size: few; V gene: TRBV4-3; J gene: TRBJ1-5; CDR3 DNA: TGCGCCAGCAGCCAAGATACCCAGGGGGATCAGCCCCAGCATTTT; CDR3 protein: CASSQDTQGDQPQHF
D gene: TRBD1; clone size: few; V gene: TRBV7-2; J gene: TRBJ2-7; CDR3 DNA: TGTGCCAGCAGCCAAACAGGGGGAAGCTCCTACGAGCAGTACTTC; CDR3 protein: CASSQTGGSSYEQYF
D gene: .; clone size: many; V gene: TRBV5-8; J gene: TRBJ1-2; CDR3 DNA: TGTGCCAGCAGCGGTGGACAGCCCTATGGCTACACCTTC; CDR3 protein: CASSGGQPYGYTF
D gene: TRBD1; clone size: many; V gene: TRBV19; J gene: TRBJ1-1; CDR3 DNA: TGTGCCAGTTCCCAACGACAGGGATGGACTGAAGCTTTCTTT; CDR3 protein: CASSQRQGWTEAFF
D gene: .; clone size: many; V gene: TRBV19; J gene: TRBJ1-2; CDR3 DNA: TGTGCCAGTAGTACCGGGACGGCCTGGGGCTACACCTTC; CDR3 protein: CASSTGTAWGYTF
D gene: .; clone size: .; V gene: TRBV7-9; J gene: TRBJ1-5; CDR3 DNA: TGTGCCAGCAGGTCTGTCGAGGGGCCCCAGCATTTT; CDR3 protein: CASRSVEGPQHF
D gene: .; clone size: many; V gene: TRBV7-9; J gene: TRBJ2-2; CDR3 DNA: TGTGCCATAAACACCGGGGAGCTGTTTTTT; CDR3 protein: CAINTGELFF
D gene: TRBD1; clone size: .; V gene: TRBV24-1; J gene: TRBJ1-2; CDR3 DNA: TGTGCCACCAGCCCGACAGGGAATGGAAACACCTTC; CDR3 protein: CATSPTGNGNTF
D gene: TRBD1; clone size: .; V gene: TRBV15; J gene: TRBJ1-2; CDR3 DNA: TGTGCCACCAGCAGCCTGGGACAGGGTCATGGCTACACCTTC; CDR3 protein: CATSSLGQGHGYTF
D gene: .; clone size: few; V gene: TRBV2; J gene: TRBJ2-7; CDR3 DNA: TGTGCCAGCGAGGGGGGGGAAAGTCTCTACGAGCAGTACTTC; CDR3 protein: CASEGGESLYEQYF
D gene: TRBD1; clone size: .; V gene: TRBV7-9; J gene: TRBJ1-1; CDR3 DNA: TGTGCCTGGAGTCCAGGGGGCAATATGACTGAAGCTTTCTTT; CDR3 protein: CAWSPGGNMTEAFF
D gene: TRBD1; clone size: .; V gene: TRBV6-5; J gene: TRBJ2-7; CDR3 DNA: TGTGCCAGCAGTTACATCGGGACAGGGGAATACGAGCAGTACTTC; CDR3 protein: CASSYIGTGEYEQYF
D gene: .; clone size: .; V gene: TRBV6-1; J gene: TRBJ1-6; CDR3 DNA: TGTGCCAGCAGTGAAGCGGGAGATTCACCCCTCCACTTT; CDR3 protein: CASSEAGDSPLHF
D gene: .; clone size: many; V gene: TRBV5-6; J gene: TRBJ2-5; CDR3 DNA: TGTGCCAGCAGCTTGGCGGCAGGGCAGACCCAGTACTTC; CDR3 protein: CASSLAAGQTQYF
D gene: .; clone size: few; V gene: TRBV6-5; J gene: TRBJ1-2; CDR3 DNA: TGTGCCAGCAGGTCTGAATTTGACTATGGCTACACCTTC; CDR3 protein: CASRSEFDYGYTF
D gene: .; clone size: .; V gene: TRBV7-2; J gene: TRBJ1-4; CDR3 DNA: TGTGCCAGCAGGCCAACGGGGACCGCAACTAATGAAAAACTGTTTTTT; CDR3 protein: CASRPTGTATNEKLFF
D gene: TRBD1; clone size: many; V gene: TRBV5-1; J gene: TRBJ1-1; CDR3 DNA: TGCGCCAGCAGCTTGGGGGACAGAGGCACTGAAGCTTTCTTT; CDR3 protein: CASSLGDRGTEAFF
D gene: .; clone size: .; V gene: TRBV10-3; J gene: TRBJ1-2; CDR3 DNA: TGTGCCATCGCCAGGACAGAGCTGGCCTACACCTTC; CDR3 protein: CAIARTELAYTF
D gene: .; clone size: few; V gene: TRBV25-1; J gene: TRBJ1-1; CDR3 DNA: TGTGCCAGCAGTTACGGGCAGACGAACACTGAAGCTTTCTTT; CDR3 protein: CASSYGQTNTEAFF
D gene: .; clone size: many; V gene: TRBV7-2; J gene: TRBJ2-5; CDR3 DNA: TGTGCCAGCAGCTGGGGGGGCAGGGGCCCGGGAGAGACCCAGTACTTC; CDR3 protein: CASSWGGRGPGETQYF
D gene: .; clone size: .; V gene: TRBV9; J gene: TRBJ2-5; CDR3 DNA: TGTGCCAGCAGCGTAGCGGGGACATTGACCCAGTACTTC; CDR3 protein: CASSVAGTLTQYF
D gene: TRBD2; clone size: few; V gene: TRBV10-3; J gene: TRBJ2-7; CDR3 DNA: TGTGCCATCAGTGAGACTAGCGTTGCATCCTACGAGCAGTACTTC; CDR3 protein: CAISETSVASYEQYF
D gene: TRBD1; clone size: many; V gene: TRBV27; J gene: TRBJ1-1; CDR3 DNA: TGTGCCAGCAGCGCGAGGGGGCGGGAAGCTTTCTTT; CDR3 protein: CASSARGREAFF
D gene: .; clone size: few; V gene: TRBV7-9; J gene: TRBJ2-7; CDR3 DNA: TGTGCCAGCAGCTTAGGCCTGGTGGAGCAGTACTTC; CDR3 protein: CASSLGLVEQYF
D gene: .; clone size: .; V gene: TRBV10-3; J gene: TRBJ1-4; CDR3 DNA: TGTGCCATCAGATCTCCGAGGGCGGGGGGCGAAAAACTGTTTTTT; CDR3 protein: CAIRSPRAGGEKLFF
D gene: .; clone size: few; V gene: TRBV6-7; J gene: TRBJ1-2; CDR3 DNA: TGTGCCAGCAGTTACCAACAGGGTTACACCTTC; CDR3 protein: CASSYQQGYTF
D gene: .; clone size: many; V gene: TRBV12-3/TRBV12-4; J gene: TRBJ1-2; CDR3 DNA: TGTGCCAGCAGAGAACAGGGTACCGCTAACTATGGCTACACCTTC; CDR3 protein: CASREQGTANYGYTF
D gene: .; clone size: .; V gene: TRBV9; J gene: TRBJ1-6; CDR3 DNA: TGTGCCAGCAGCGGAGACAGAGAGAATTCACCCCTCCACTTT; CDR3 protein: CASSGDRENSPLHF
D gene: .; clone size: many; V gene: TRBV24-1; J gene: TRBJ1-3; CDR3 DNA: TGTGCCACCAGTGAAGACAGGTCTGGAAACACCATATATTTT; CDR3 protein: CATSEDRSGNTIYF
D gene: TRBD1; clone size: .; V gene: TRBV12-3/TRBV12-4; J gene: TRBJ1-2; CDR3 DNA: TGTGCCAGCAGACAGACAGGGAACGAGAGATATGGCTACACCTTC; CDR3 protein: CASRQTGNERYGYTF
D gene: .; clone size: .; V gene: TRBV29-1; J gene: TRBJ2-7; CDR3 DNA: TGCAGCGTCCTGGGGCAGGGGTTCTACGAGCAGTACTTC; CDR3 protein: CSVLGQGFYEQYF
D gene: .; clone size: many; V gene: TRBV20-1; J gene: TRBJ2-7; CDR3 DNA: TGCAGTGCTTGGGACCCCAGGGGTTACGAGCAGTACTTC; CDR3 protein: CSAWDPRGYEQYF